Listed below are T cell receptor beta chains from one sample, sequenced in a study of blood T cells in healthy people across ages. TCRdb ran MiXCR on the 5' RACE reads and lists one entry per CDR3 protein. The repertoire holds hundreds of thousands of distinct CDR3 sequences, with about 30% as singletons. The specimen was blood. All receptors derive from a woman older than 75 in good health. Each CDR3 is given with its conserved first and last residue. The order of the fields is D gene, J gene, V gene, clone size, CDR3 protein, CDR3 DNA. D genes are given only for firm matches. Size is omitted from some rows. Given values are once, few, many or a class for expanded clones.

d_call: TRBD1; j_call: TRBJ2-1; v_call: TRBV12-3/TRBV12-4; clone_size: many; cdr3_aa: CASRPVGQYYNEQFF; cdr3_nt: TGTGCCAGCAGGCCCGTGGGACAGTACTACAATGAGCAGTTCTTC
d_call: TRBD1; j_call: TRBJ2-6; v_call: TRBV30; clone_size: few; cdr3_aa: CAWEGGGQGLLSGANVLTF; cdr3_nt: TGTGCCTGGGAAGGCGGGGGACAGGGGTTACTCTCTGGGGCCAACGTCCTGACTTTC
d_call: .; j_call: TRBJ2-7; v_call: TRBV15; clone_size: many; cdr3_aa: CAASSEGAYEQYF; cdr3_nt: TGTGCCGCCTCCTCGGAAGGAGCCTACGAGCAGTACTTC
d_call: .; j_call: TRBJ2-5; v_call: TRBV7-9; clone_size: .; cdr3_aa: CASMRSAVWETQYF; cdr3_nt: TGTGCCAGCATGCGTTCGGCGGTTTGGGAGACCCAGTACTTC
d_call: TRBD1; j_call: TRBJ2-7; v_call: TRBV7-3; clone_size: many; cdr3_aa: CASSPGQGEQYF; cdr3_nt: TGTGCCAGCAGCCCAGGACAGGGCGAGCAGTACTTC
d_call: .; j_call: TRBJ1-6; v_call: TRBV4-2; clone_size: .; cdr3_aa: CASSGGAESSYNSPLHF; cdr3_nt: TGTGCCAGCAGCGGTGGGGCGGAGAGCTCCTATAATTCACCCCTCCACTTT
d_call: .; j_call: TRBJ2-1; v_call: TRBV3-1; clone_size: once; cdr3_aa: CASRQPGLVNEQFF; cdr3_nt: TGTGCCAGCAGGCAACCGGGACTTGTGAATGAGCAGTTCTTC
d_call: .; j_call: TRBJ1-5; v_call: TRBV4-3; clone_size: .; cdr3_aa: CASSQDTGQGGQPQHF; cdr3_nt: TGCGCCAGCAGCCAAGATACAGGCCAGGGCGGACAGCCCCAGCATTTT
d_call: TRBD1; j_call: TRBJ2-7; v_call: TRBV5-1; clone_size: many; cdr3_aa: CASSFDRGDSYEQYF; cdr3_nt: TGCGCCAGCAGCTTTGACAGGGGAGACTCCTACGAGCAGTACTTC
d_call: .; j_call: TRBJ2-5; v_call: TRBV3-1; clone_size: many; cdr3_aa: CASSPGWETQYF; cdr3_nt: TGTGCCAGCAGCCCGGGCTGGGAGACCCAGTACTTC
d_call: .; j_call: TRBJ1-2; v_call: TRBV12-3/TRBV12-4; clone_size: many; cdr3_aa: CASSPRATGGYGYTF; cdr3_nt: TGTGCCAGCAGCCCCCGGGCTACGGGCGGCTATGGCTACACCTTC
d_call: .; j_call: TRBJ1-4; v_call: TRBV2; clone_size: many; cdr3_aa: CASLNTPRPNEKLFF; cdr3_nt: TGTGCCAGCCTAAACACCCCGAGGCCTAATGAAAAACTGTTTTTT
d_call: TRBD1; j_call: TRBJ2-7; v_call: TRBV5-5; clone_size: many; cdr3_aa: CASSGGQAYEQYF; cdr3_nt: TGTGCCAGCAGCGGAGGACAGGCCTACGAGCAGTACTTC
d_call: .; j_call: TRBJ1-5; v_call: TRBV10-3; clone_size: many; cdr3_aa: CAISEGYSINSNQPQHF; cdr3_nt: TGTGCCATCAGTGAAGGTTACAGCATCAATAGCAATCAGCCCCAGCATTTT
d_call: .; j_call: TRBJ1-2; v_call: TRBV7-9; clone_size: many; cdr3_aa: CASSSSAQSYYGYTF; cdr3_nt: TGTGCCAGCAGCTCTAGCGCTCAATCGTACTATGGCTACACCTTC
d_call: .; j_call: TRBJ1-1; v_call: TRBV5-1; clone_size: many; cdr3_aa: CASSLEDTNTEAFF; cdr3_nt: TGCGCCAGCAGCTTGGAGGACACGAACACTGAAGCTTTCTTT
d_call: .; j_call: TRBJ1-3; v_call: TRBV12-3/TRBV12-4; clone_size: .; cdr3_aa: CASSATGTSGNTIYF; cdr3_nt: TGTGCCAGCAGTGCCACCGGGACCTCTGGAAACACCATATATTTT
d_call: .; j_call: TRBJ2-1; v_call: TRBV3-1; clone_size: many; cdr3_aa: CASSQGADNEQFF; cdr3_nt: TGTGCCAGCAGCCAGGGAGCCGACAATGAGCAGTTCTTC
d_call: TRBD2; j_call: TRBJ2-1; v_call: TRBV7-9; clone_size: .; cdr3_aa: CVSSLAGGRGADEQFF; cdr3_nt: TGTGTCAGCAGCTTAGCGGGGGGCCGGGGGGCCGATGAGCAGTTCTTC
d_call: TRBD2; j_call: TRBJ2-5; v_call: TRBV5-1; clone_size: few; cdr3_aa: CASSLTSGGREETQYF; cdr3_nt: TGCGCCAGCAGCTTGACTAGCGGGGGGCGGGAAGAGACCCAGTACTTC
d_call: TRBD1; j_call: TRBJ1-2; v_call: TRBV29-1; clone_size: .; cdr3_aa: CSVERQGMGYTF; cdr3_nt: TGCAGCGTTGAAAGACAGGGGATGGGCTACACCTTC
d_call: TRBD1; j_call: TRBJ2-6; v_call: TRBV6-5; clone_size: few; cdr3_aa: CASSSRTGVSGANVLTF; cdr3_nt: TGTGCCAGCAGTTCCAGGACAGGGGTCTCTGGGGCCAACGTCCTGACTTTC
d_call: TRBD1; j_call: TRBJ1-6; v_call: TRBV28; clone_size: many; cdr3_aa: CAIRGRTNSPLHF; cdr3_nt: TGTGCCATTAGGGGGCGGACCAATTCACCCCTCCACTTT
d_call: TRBD1; j_call: TRBJ1-5; v_call: TRBV12-3/TRBV12-4; clone_size: .; cdr3_aa: CASSPSRQGTSNQPQHF; cdr3_nt: TGTGCCAGCAGTCCTTCTCGACAGGGAACGAGCAATCAGCCCCAGCATTTT
d_call: .; j_call: TRBJ2-1; v_call: TRBV20-1; clone_size: many; cdr3_aa: CSAEGLKSYNEQFF; cdr3_nt: TGCAGTGCTGAGGGACTGAAGTCCTACAATGAGCAGTTCTTC
d_call: .; j_call: TRBJ2-7; v_call: TRBV7-2; clone_size: .; cdr3_aa: CASSLPPGAVPSYEQYF; cdr3_nt: TGTGCCAGCAGCTTACCGCCTGGGGCAGTCCCTTCCTACGAGCAGTACTTC
d_call: .; j_call: TRBJ1-4; v_call: TRBV6-1; clone_size: many; cdr3_aa: CASASRGRNEKLFF; cdr3_nt: TGTGCCAGCGCCTCCCGGGGTAGGAATGAAAAACTGTTTTTT
d_call: TRBD2; j_call: TRBJ2-5; v_call: TRBV20-1; clone_size: many; cdr3_aa: CSARDGLAGGRETQYF; cdr3_nt: TGCAGTGCTAGAGACGGACTAGCGGGGGGGCGAGAGACCCAGTACTTC
d_call: .; j_call: TRBJ2-5; v_call: TRBV20-1; clone_size: many; cdr3_aa: CSATYSATGTQYF; cdr3_nt: TGCAGTGCTACGTACAGTGCCACTGGGACCCAGTACTTC
d_call: .; j_call: TRBJ1-5; v_call: TRBV3-1; clone_size: many; cdr3_aa: CASSHRDNQPQHF; cdr3_nt: TGTGCCAGCAGCCATAGAGATAATCAGCCCCAGCATTTT
d_call: TRBD2; j_call: TRBJ2-7; v_call: TRBV20-1; clone_size: .; cdr3_aa: CSARPTGLATYEQYF; cdr3_nt: TGCAGTGCTAGACCCACCGGACTAGCGACCTACGAGCAGTACTTC
d_call: TRBD1; j_call: TRBJ1-1; v_call: TRBV24-1; clone_size: many; cdr3_aa: CATSRAGGTEAFF; cdr3_nt: TGTGCCACCAGCAGGGCAGGGGGCACTGAAGCTTTCTTT